This T cell receptor beta chain came from a study of a mutant IDH1 vaccine in newly diagnosed glioma. General study points: Pseudoprogression seemingly bore no relation to changes in top peripheral T cell clonotypes.

Germline V gene lookup returns CDR1 MNHEY and CDR2 SVGAGI. This CDR3 is built from 14 residues. Trimming cost V 5 bases and J 4 bases, with 11 bases left between them. This sample's time point: week 35, safety follow-up. With topical imiquimod, each dose of the vaccine consisted of 300 ug of mutant IDH1 20-mer peptide. Comments on this clone: Its cognate antigen is unknown.

The protocol was immunoSEQ multiplex PCR, while the TCRdb copy is restricted to in-frame clones and leaves out a portion. The table records about 50,000 clones, around 92% of them present only once. The clonotype was recovered from a man over 45 with glioma. The sample consisted of PBMCs, taken from a glioma patient whose treatment included an IDH1 peptide vaccine. The chain couples TRBV6-5 to TRBJ1-4; D is perhaps TRBD1 (6 bases). CDR3 nucleotides: TGTGCCAGCAGTAAGGACAGAGATAATGAAAAACTGTTTTTT. This gives the protein CASSKDRDNEKLFF.